The source of this TCR beta chain is a study of immune cell composition in non-small cell lung cancer. Assay used: immunoSEQ multiplex PCR; TCRdb lists only in-frame clones, some missing. The data show approximately 11,000 clones, 50% to 75% seen once. V dropped 2 bases and J dropped 5 bases, with 17 bases sitting between them. Germline values: CDR1 SGHDT, CDR2 YYEEEE. CDR3 length equals 15 residues. This receptor was identified in a human donor with non-small cell lung cancer. Sequencing used lung tumor tissue. J is TRBJ2-7 and V is TRBV5-6; weak D call: TRBD2 (6 bases). The CDR3 sequence is CASSFGGLLYHEQYF. DNA of the CDR3: TGTGCCAGCAGCTTCGGAGGGCTCTTGTACCACGAGCAGTACTTC.